The 27 T cell receptor beta chains in this list originate from one sample, sequenced in a study of CD8+ T cells in alopecia areata. RNA extraction was followed by reverse transcription into cDNA, which acted as the sequencing template. Method: immunoSEQ multiplex PCR; TCRdb's copy keeps in-frame clones and lacks some. The sample lists about 120,000 clones, more than 30% occurring once. Sequencing used CD4+ T cells sorted from blood. Receptor source: a human donor with alopecia areata.

On this clone itself: The junction shows a germline mismatch at one end, possibly a read error. The chain carries TRBV27 and TRBJ2-7, with TRBD1 matching over 9 bases. This CDR3 is 18 amino acids long. Germline lookup yields CDR1 MNHEY and CDR2 SMNVEV (reference sequence). The CDR3 spells CASSSGTGSPPYYYEQYF. The CDR3, as DNA: TGTGCTAGCAGTTCCGGGACAGGGTCCCCCCCCTACTACTACGAGCAGTACTTC.

DNA of the CDR3: TGCGCCAGCAGCATGGACGGGGATCAGCCCCAGCATTTT. The encoded protein is CASSMDGDQPQHF. This chain uses TRBV5-1 with TRBJ1-5; no reliable D call. The V gene's germline CDR1 is SGHRS and CDR2 YFSETQ. Trimming stripped 4 bases from V and 5 bases from J, with 10 bases between. The CDR3 totals 13 residues. Using reference TRBV5-1 and TRBJ1-5 for the parts outside the CDR3, the full variable domain is KAGVTQTPRYLIKTRGQQVTLSCSPISGHRSVSWYQQTPGQGLQFLFEYFSETQRNKGNFPGRFSGRQFSNSRSEMNVSTLELGDSALYLCASSMDGDQPQHFGDGTRLSIL.

The genes are TRBV29-1 and TRBJ1-2, with D maybe TRBD1 (6 bases). The CDR3 contains 14 residues. V gave up 6 bases and J gave up 1 base, with 15 bases separating them. Germline CDR1 reads SQVTM; CDR2 reads ANQGSEA. Here the CDR3 reads CSVWLGTHNYGYTF. The CDR3 nucleotides read TGCAGCGTGTGGTTAGGGACACATAACTATGGCTACACCTTC.

This clone has only a few counts. This chain's CDR3 is CSADLGRGREKLFF. In DNA form, the CDR3 reads TGCAGCGCTGACCTCGGCAGGGGGCGAGAAAAACTGTTTTTT. V usage is TRBV29-1 and J usage is TRBJ1-4; 8 nucleotides match TRBD1. This CDR3 contains 14 residues. Germline loops: CDR1 SQVTM, CDR2 ANQGSEA. V lost 7 bases to trimming and J lost 8 bases; unmatched junction nucleotides: 12.

The rearrangement joins TRBV27 to TRBJ2-7; 12 bases are a match to TRBD1. Germline CDR1 reads MNHEY; CDR2 reads SMNVEV (reference sequence). The CDR3 is 16 residues long. Trimming at V came to 2 bases and at J to 6 bases, leaving 8 bases not matched to a gene. The CDR3 DNA is TGTGCCAGCAGTTTACCGGGGACAGGGGGCTTGGGCGAGCAGTACTTC. Translation: CASSLPGTGGLGEQYF.

This clone has more than one count but fewer than ten. For the CDR3, the DNA is TGTGCCAGCCCTCCCCCGACTAGCGGGAGATACAATGAGCAGTTCTTC. Protein product: CASPPPTSGRYNEQFF. The chain has TRBV28 and TRBJ2-1; 12 bases are shared with TRBD2. The ends lost 8 bases at V and 4 bases at J; junction bases unmatched: 9. Germline assignment: CDR1 MDHEN and CDR2 SYDVKM. There are 16 residues in the CDR3.

This clone turned up a few times. The chain has TRBV29-1 and TRBJ2-1; no clear D gene. The CDR3 is 16 residues long. Trimming stripped 8 bases from V and 8 bases from J, with 28 bases between. CDR1 and CDR2 (germline): SQVTM, ANQGSEA. For the CDR3, the DNA is TGCAGCCATCCCCCGCCGGTCTTGCGACTCTCGGATGAGCAGTTCTTC. This codes for CSHPPPVLRLSDEQFF.

The table lists this clone with a few counts. The V call is TRBV7-3, the J call TRBJ2-5, with 8 bases aligning to TRBD1. V lost 5 bases to trimming and J lost 2 bases; unmatched junction nucleotides: 7. CDR1 is SGHTA and CDR2 is FQGTGA in the germline V gene. The CDR3 totals 15 residues. CDR3 in amino acids: CASSAHNRGQETQYF. CDR3 nucleotides: TGTGCCAGCAGCGCCCATAACAGGGGGCAAGAGACCCAGTACTTC.

This clone occurred a few times. J is TRBJ1-1 and V is TRBV29-1, with D possibly TRBD1 on 6 matching bases. The V end lost 6 bases, the J end lost 1 base, and 12 bases lay between the germline ends. Germline loops: CDR1 SQVTM, CDR2 ANQGSEA. The CDR3 contains 13 residues. CDR3 protein: CSVLAGANTEAFF. The DNA of the CDR3 is TGCAGCGTCTTAGCGGGGGCGAACACTGAAGCTTTCTTT.

The chain uses TRBV27 and TRBJ2-5, with unresolved D. This CDR3 contains 13 residues. Germline CDR1 and CDR2: MNHEY and SMNVEV (reference sequence). V lost 5 bases to trimming and J lost 5 bases, with 12 bases between them. The CDR3 bases are TGTGCCAGCAGTCCGCGAGCACGGGAGACCCAGTACTTC. Its protein is CASSPRARETQYF.

A single count supports this clone. The V and J genes are TRBV4-2 and TRBJ2-5; D gene uncertain. The V gene lost 1 base and the J gene lost 4 bases, with 13 bases spanning the gap. Per germline, CDR1 LGHNA and CDR2 YNFKEQ. This CDR3 is 15 amino acids long. The CDR3 loop is CASSQGGRGGETQYF. For the CDR3, the DNA is TGTGCCAGCAGCCAAGGAGGAAGAGGCGGAGAGACCCAGTACTTC.

This clone occurred a few times. This chain links TRBV29-1 with TRBJ2-7, with no clear D. Germline CDR1 and CDR2: SQVTM and ANQGSEA. Trimming shortened V by 0 bases and J by 6 bases, and 12 bases separated the two germline ends. The CDR3 contains 13 residues. The CDR3: CSVEERLVGEQYF. The CDR3 coding sequence is TGCAGCGTTGAAGAGAGGCTAGTTGGCGAGCAGTACTTC.

This clone has more than one count but fewer than ten. The V call is TRBV29-1, the J call TRBJ1-4; D is possibly TRBD1 (5 bases). V was shortened by 7 bases and J by 5 bases, with 14 bases between the two germline ends. Germline V gene sequence: CDR1 SQVTM, CDR2 ANQGSEA. This CDR3 region has 13 residues. In DNA form, the CDR3 reads TGCAGCGCATCAGGGCGGCCGAATGAAAAACTGTTTTTT. Amino acid sequence: CSASGRPNEKLFF.

The V call is TRBV7-8, the J call TRBJ2-2, with 10 bases lining up with TRBD1. Germline V gives CDR1 SGHVS, CDR2 FQNEAQ. V lost 4 bases to trimming and J lost 0 bases; unmatched junction nucleotides: 2. The CDR3 loop spans 16 amino acids. As DNA, the CDR3 is TGTGCCAGCAGCTGGACAGGGGGGTCGAACACCGGGGAGCTGTTTTTT. This sequence encodes CASSWTGGSNTGELFF.

The rearrangement joins TRBV27 to TRBJ2-1; D ambiguous. This CDR3 is built from 15 residues. Trimming left V 3 bases short and J 0 bases short, with 9 bases between. Germline CDR1 MNHEY, CDR2 SMNVEV (reference sequence). The CDR3: CASSFYGSSYNEQFF. CDR3 DNA sequence: TGTGCCAGCAGTTTCTACGGAAGCTCCTACAATGAGCAGTTCTTC.

This sequence joins TRBV5-6 and TRBJ2-5; D possibly uses TRBD1 or TRBD2 (5 bases each). V shed 5 bases and J shed 5 bases, with 10 bases lying between them. The germline CDR1 and CDR2 sequences are SGHDT and YYEEEE. CDR3 length equals 12 residues. The CDR3 DNA is TGTGCCAGCAGACGGGGCCCCGAGACCCAGTACTTC. Its translation is CASRRGPETQYF.

This clone was detected only once. V is TRBV30 and J is TRBJ1-1; D is possibly TRBD1 (5 bases). V gave up 2 bases and J gave up 4 bases, with 11 bases separating them. CDR3 size: 13 residues. Looked up from germline, CDR1 is GTSNPN and CDR2 is SVGIG (reference sequence). The CDR3 region has the DNA TGTGCCTGGAGTACGCAGGGACTCACTGAAGCTTTCTTT. Amino acid sequence: CAWSTQGLTEAFF.

The V call is TRBV30, the J call TRBJ1-5, with D possibly being TRBD1 (6 bases). Germline loops: CDR1 GTSNPN, CDR2 SVGIG (reference sequence). The V end lost 3 bases, the J end lost 5 bases, and 8 bases lay between the germline ends. The CDR3 contains 12 residues. The CDR3 sequence: CAWSRGDQPQHF. Here the CDR3 DNA reads TGTGCCTGGAGCAGGGGAGATCAGCCCCAGCATTTT. Looking up the rest from reference TRBV30 and TRBJ1-5 gives the full variable domain: SQTIHQWPATLVQPVGSPLSLECTVEGTSNPNLYWYRQAAGRGLQLLFYSVGIGQISSEVPQNLSASRPQDRQFILSSKKLLLSDSGFYLCAWSRGDQPQHFGDGTRLSIL.

The genes are TRBV30 and TRBJ1-1; the D gene is possibly TRBD1 (5 bases). The V end lost 2 bases, the J end lost 3 bases, and 16 bases lay between the germline ends. Germline V lookup: CDR1 GTSNPN, CDR2 SVGIG (reference sequence). This CDR3 has 15 residues. CDR3 loop: CAWSPRRGLDTEAFF. The CDR3 DNA sequence: TGTGCCTGGAGTCCCCGTCGGGGCCTGGACACTGAAGCTTTCTTT.

This clone was seen a few times. This chain joins TRBV19 and TRBJ2-1; no reliable D call. The CDR3 is 14 residues long. The germline V gene encodes CDR1 LNHDA and CDR2 SQIVND (reference sequence). With 6 bases removed from V and 5 bases from J, the gap between germline ends came to 14 bases. CDR3 in amino acids: CASRRASSNNEQFF. CDR3 sequence (DNA): TGTGCCAGTAGACGGGCGTCGTCAAACAATGAGCAGTTCTTC. The full variable domain, completed using reference TRBV19 and TRBJ2-1, is DGGITQSPKYLFRKEGQNVTLSCEQNLNHDAMYWYRQDPGQGLRLIYYSQIVNDFQKGDIAEGYSVSREKKESFPLTVTSAQKNPTAFYLCASRRASSNNEQFFGPGTRLTVL.

The rearrangement uses TRBV7-2 and TRBJ2-3; D gene unclear. Between the trimmed V and J ends, which lost 7 bases and 0 bases, there was a span of 17 bases. Germline CDR1 reads SGHTA; CDR2 reads FQGNSA. This CDR3 has 16 residues. The DNA for the CDR3 is TGTGCCAGCACCCCCTCCCGAACTCTCAGCACAGATACGCAGTATTTT. Protein: CASTPSRTLSTDTQYF. Filled out from reference TRBV7-2 and TRBJ2-3, the complete variable domain reads GAGVSQSPSNKVTEKGKDVELRCDPISGHTALYWYRQSLGQGLEFLIYFQGNSAPDKSGLPSDRFSAERTGGSVSTLTIQRTQQEDSAVYLCASTPSRTLSTDTQYFGPGTRLTVL.

In the case of this clone: This sample includes further DNA sequences coding for the same CDR3. The V gene is TRBV29-1, the J gene TRBJ1-1; possibly TRBD1 for D (6 bases). The CDR3 covers 12 residues. Trimming took off 6 bases at V and 4 bases at J, with 12 bases between the two ends. Germline assignment: CDR1 SQVTM and CDR2 ANQGSEA. The CDR3 coding sequence is TGCAGCGTAAGGGGGGGTAGCACTGAAGCTTTCTTT. Protein: CSVRGGSTEAFF.

This chain uses TRBV9 with TRBJ2-7, with 8 bases that match TRBD2. CDR1 and CDR2 from the germline V gene are SGDLS and YYNGEE. CDR3 size: 17 residues. V lost 3 bases, J lost 0 bases, and 11 bases stayed unmatched. For the CDR3, the DNA is TGTGCCAGCAGCGCCCGGATGGGTAGCGGGGCCTCCTACGAGCAGTACTTC. Translating gives CASSARMGSGASYEQYF.

This clone was detected only a few times. The chain joins TRBV18 to TRBJ2-5; 8 bases are shared with TRBD1. The CDR3 is 15 amino acids. The ends lost 2 bases at V and 5 bases at J; junction bases unmatched: 7. Per the germline V gene, CDR1 is KGHSH and CDR2 is LQKENI. The CDR3 sequence is CASSPNRGYSETQYF. In DNA form, the CDR3 reads TGTGCCAGCTCACCAAACAGGGGGTATTCGGAGACCCAGTACTTC.

This clone has a handful of counts. The chain employs TRBV18 and TRBJ2-3; possible D gene TRBD2, 6 bases. CDR3 length equals 12 residues. V was shortened by 0 bases and J by 10 bases, with 8 bases between the two germline ends. Germline values: CDR1 KGHSH, CDR2 LQKENI. CDR3 sequence (DNA): TGTGCCAGCTCACCACCGGGAGGTGCGCAGTATTTT. Its translation: CASSPPGGAQYF.

The chain recombines TRBV30 with TRBJ2-7; 8 nucleotides line up with TRBD2. Germline CDR1 reads GTSNPN; CDR2 reads SVGIG (reference sequence). This CDR3 comprises 15 residues. V gave up 1 base and J gave up 3 bases; unmatched junction bases: 8. The CDR3 DNA follows: TGTGCCTGGAGTGCGGGGGGGACATCCTACTACGAGCAGTACTTC. Translating it yields CAWSAGGTSYYEQYF.

This chain links TRBV7-2 with TRBJ1-1; D is ambiguous. Germline V gene lookup returns CDR1 SGHTA and CDR2 FQGNSA. The CDR3 runs 12 residues. V was cut by 5 bases and J by 7 bases, with 11 bases left in between. The CDR3 here is CASSVSGVEAFF. The CDR3 coding sequence is TGTGCCAGCAGCGTATCGGGTGTTGAAGCTTTCTTT.